This T cell receptor (beta chain) was identified during a study of blood T cell repertoires in COVID-19. As for the study in general: Sites in the United States, Italy and Spain provided acute and convalescent COVID-19 samples. PBMCs, B-cell-depleted T cells, or T cells provided the cDNA or gDNA that made up the material.

Trimming removed 7 bases from V and 3 bases from J, with 10 bases in between. CDR1 is ENHRY and CDR2 is SYGVKD in the germline V gene. This CDR3 has 13 residues. Assay: immunoSEQ multiplex PCR; the TCRdb copy retains only in-frame clones and omits some. The sample has around 97,000 clones; about 80% are singletons. This sequence joins TRBV10-3 and TRBJ1-5; D uncertain. Sequencing was performed on peripheral blood. This receptor was identified in a man aged 65 to 85 with acute or convalescent COVID-19. The CDR3 coding sequence is TGTGCCATCACATCGGGATTCAATCAGCCCCAGCATTTT. It yields the protein CAITSGFNQPQHF.